This T cell receptor (beta chain) was profiled in a study of OX40 agonist ivuxolimab in advanced cancers. Germline CDR1 reads LNHDA; CDR2 reads SQIVND (reference sequence). CDR3 length equals 14 residues. The V gene lost 1 base and the J gene lost 4 bases, with 7 bases spanning the gap. Of note for this clone: Its antigen is not identified.

Excluded were patients having autoimmune disease history or systemic immunosuppression. Drawing of blood for sampling happened at baseline, at cycle 4 day 1, and at cycle 7 day 1. Here immunoSEQ multiplex PCR was the method, and the copy in TCRdb shows in-frame clones only, minus some. The sample lists some 70,000 clones, more than 85% seen once, with around 2.3% in the top ten. Overall study results and limits: In CD8+ T cells, expanded clones were on average more numerous than in CD4+. Both CD4+ and CD8+ T cell populations in blood had undergone clonal expansion by week 6 at 0.1 to 3.0 mg/kg.

The genes are TRBV19 and TRBJ1-4; no reliable D call. This specimen consisted of CD4+ or CD8+ T cells sorted from blood, obtained in a trial of the OX40 agonist ivuxolimab. The clonotype comes from an adult with an advanced solid tumor such as melanoma, head and neck, liver or kidney cancer. In DNA, the CDR3 is TGTGCCAGTAGTATAGGGCAGAATAATGAAAAACTGTTTTTT. Translating gives CASSIGQNNEKLFF.